The next 25 T cell receptor beta chains were all read from a single sample in a study of CD8 T cells in Susac syndrome. An input of 0.5 to 1 ug of RNA was subjected to reverse transcription using random hexamers. MiXCR was run by TCRdb on the immunoSEQ multiplex PCR reads, yielding one entry per CDR3 protein. This sample has more than 95,000 distinct CDR3 sequences, with about 94% found just once. Sequences were obtained from CD4+ T cells from PBMCs. These receptors were taken from a human donor in good health.

This chain uses TRBV3-1 with TRBJ1-6; 7 bases match TRBD1. The CDR3 has 14 amino acids. Germline V lookup: CDR1 LGHDT, CDR2 YNNKEL (reference sequence). Trimming cost V 4 bases and J 9 bases; bases outside gene matches: 6. CDR3 loop: CASSRRQGISPLHF. The CDR3 DNA sequence: TGTGCCAGCAGCCGAAGACAGGGCATTTCACCCCTCCACTTT.

The gene calls are TRBV7-9 and TRBJ1-3; 8 nucleotides match TRBD1. With 4 bases clipped from V and 3 bases from J, the junction kept 5 bases outside the gene matches. CDR1 is SEHNR, CDR2 FQNEAQ, per germline (reference sequence). The CDR3 consists of 15 residues. The CDR3 loop reads CASSSQGAVGNTIYF. The DNA of the CDR3 is TGTGCCAGCAGCTCTCAGGGGGCAGTTGGAAACACCATATATTTT.

This chain uses TRBV5-1 with TRBJ2-5; 8 bases line up with TRBD1. Trimming at V came to 0 bases and at J to 4 bases, leaving 5 bases not matched to a gene. Per germline, CDR1 SGHRS and CDR2 YFSETQ. This CDR3 region has 15 residues. CDR3 sequence (DNA): TGCGCCAGCAGCTTGGCCTTCCAGGGGGCAGAGACCCAGTACTTC. This translates into CASSLAFQGAETQYF.

The rearrangement links TRBV7-8 to TRBJ1-1; TRBD1 matches at 9 bases. Losses at the gene ends were 0 bases for V and 5 bases for J; bases not matched to a gene: 7. The CDR3 has 16 residues. The V gene's germline CDR1 is SGHVS and CDR2 FQNEAQ. Written as DNA, the CDR3 is TGTGCCAGCAGCTTAGCCGCCGGGACAGGGAGTACTGAAGCTTTCTTT. Amino acids: CASSLAAGTGSTEAFF.

The V and J genes are TRBV29-1 and TRBJ2-5; D gene ambiguous. V lost 4 bases and J 3 bases, leaving 12 bases between the germline ends. Germline V gene sequence: CDR1 SQVTM, CDR2 ANQGSEA. This CDR3 has 13 residues. CDR3 residues: CSVVGTREETQYF. CDR3 bases: TGCAGCGTTGTCGGTACTCGGGAAGAGACCCAGTACTTC.

The genes are TRBV5-6 and TRBJ2-1, with 10 bases aligning to TRBD1. The CDR3 has 15 amino acids. J gave up 10 bases and V 4 bases, and 11 bases lay outside the gene matches. Germline V gene data show CDR1 as SGHDT and CDR2 as YYEEEE. The CDR3 here is CASSISGGQGNEQFF. The DNA of the CDR3 is TGTGCCAGCAGCATCTCAGGGGGACAGGGGAACGAGCAGTTCTTC.

The CDR3, as DNA: TGTGCCAGCAGTGAATTCAGGGACGGTGAAGCTTTCTTT. Translation gives CASSEFRDGEAFF. The J gene is TRBJ1-1, the V gene TRBV2; weak D call: TRBD1 (5 bases). V shed 2 bases and J shed 7 bases, with 11 bases lying between them. The germline gives CDR1 SNHLY, CDR2 FYNNEI. This CDR3 has 13 residues.

The gene calls are TRBV12-3 or TRBV12-4 and TRBJ2-5, with 10 positions matching TRBD2. V was pared by 6 bases and J by 3 bases, with 4 bases of the junction left unmatched. This CDR3 has 14 residues. In DNA, the CDR3 is TGTGCCAGCAGCCCTAGCGGGAGAGAAGAGACCCAGTACTTC. Its translation is CASSPSGREETQYF.

The gene calls are TRBV7-2 and TRBJ2-3; 10 bases agree with TRBD2. V shed 2 bases and J 5 bases; nucleotides not matched to a gene: 7. CDR1 is SGHTA and CDR2 is FQGNSA in the germline V gene. This CDR3 comprises 16 residues. This chain's CDR3 is CASSLHPSGRRDTQYF. The DNA of the CDR3 is TGTGCCAGCAGCTTACATCCTAGCGGGAGAAGAGATACGCAGTATTTT.

The rearrangement uses TRBV5-1 and TRBJ2-3; D not resolved. The CDR3 runs 14 residues. CDR1 is SGHRS and CDR2 is YFSETQ in the germline V gene. Trimming shortened V by 1 base and J by 5 bases, and 11 bases separated the two germline ends. The CDR3 here is CASSLLGFRDTQYF. The CDR3 region has the DNA TGCGCCAGCAGCTTGCTCGGGTTCAGAGATACGCAGTATTTT.

This clonotype was observed once. V gene TRBV6-1 combines with J gene TRBJ2-2; TRBD1 aligns across 10 bases. Germline V lookup: CDR1 MNHNS, CDR2 SASEGT. This CDR3 contains 12 residues. V lost 11 bases to trimming and J lost 7 bases; unmatched junction nucleotides: 4. Written as DNA, the CDR3 is TGTGCCGCGGGGACAGGGGTCGGGGAGCTGTTTTTT. Its translation: CAAGTGVGELFF.

This chain joins TRBV12-3 or TRBV12-4 and TRBJ1-1; D unresolved. Trimming pared 6 bases from V and 1 base from J, leaving 15 bases between. The CDR3 loop spans 15 amino acids. The CDR3 nucleotides are TGTGCCAGCAGCGCAGGAAGGAAGAGGAACACTGAAGCTTTCTTT. It codes for CASSAGRKRNTEAFF.

J is TRBJ1-1 and V is TRBV30, with 9 bases identical to TRBD1. This CDR3 is 14 amino acids long. Unmatched junction bases numbered 6, after V lost 4 bases and J lost 3 bases. From germline, CDR1 is GTSNPN and CDR2 SVGIG (reference sequence). CDR3 in amino acids: CAWKVWDRDTEAFF. The CDR3 nucleotides read TGTGCCTGGAAGGTATGGGACAGGGACACTGAAGCTTTCTTT. Combining the CDR3 with reference TRBV30 and TRBJ1-1 gives the whole variable domain SQTIHQWPATLVQPVGSPLSLECTVEGTSNPNLYWYRQAAGRGLQLLFYSVGIGQISSEVPQNLSASRPQDRQFILSSKKLLLSDSGFYLCAWKVWDRDTEAFFGQGTRLTVV.

V gene TRBV30 combines with J gene TRBJ2-1; 9 bases align to TRBD2. V was pared by 6 bases and J by 6 bases, with 9 bases of the junction left unmatched. This CDR3 has 14 residues. CDR1 is GTSNPN and CDR2 is SVGIG in the germline V gene (reference sequence). This chain's CDR3 is CACDRTSVSNEQFF. CDR3 nucleotides: TGTGCCTGCGATCGGACTAGCGTGAGCAATGAGCAGTTCTTC.

The V and J genes are TRBV29-1 and TRBJ2-7, with TRBD1 matching over 7 bases. Germline V CDR1 and CDR2: SQVTM, ANQGSEA. The CDR3 has 13 amino acids. V shed 4 bases and J 9 bases; nucleotides not matched to a gene: 12. The CDR3 is CSVAGQRSLGQYF. For the CDR3, the DNA is TGCAGCGTTGCGGGACAGAGGAGCCTAGGGCAGTACTTC.

CDR3 DNA sequence: TGCAGCGTTGGAGGGCAGTGGGAGACCCAGTACTTC. Protein: CSVGGQWETQYF. V gene TRBV29-1 combines with J gene TRBJ2-5, with D perhaps matching TRBD2 (5 bases). CDR1 SQVTM and CDR2 ANQGSEA come from the germline V gene. This CDR3 is 12 amino acids long. Trimming left V 4 bases short and J 5 bases short, with 11 bases between.

The chain carries TRBV14 and TRBJ1-1; D is uncertain. CDR3 length: 15 amino acids. Per the germline V gene, CDR1 is SGHDN and CDR2 is FVKESK. Trimming left V 4 bases short and J 0 bases short, with 12 bases between. The CDR3 DNA sequence: TGTGCCAGCAGCCGAAAGATTGGAGTGAACACTGAAGCTTTCTTT. Translating gives CASSRKIGVNTEAFF.

J is TRBJ2-6 and V is TRBV20-1, with no clear D. V was clipped by 0 bases and J by 0 bases, with 9 bases between them. Germline V gene lookup returns CDR1 DFQATT and CDR2 SNEGSKA (reference sequence). CDR3 size: 16 residues. In nucleotides, the CDR3 is TGCAGTGCTAGAGATTGGCAGACCTCTGGGGCCAACGTCCTGACTTTC. Encoded protein: CSARDWQTSGANVLTF.

The J gene is TRBJ2-7, the V gene TRBV7-2, with TRBD2 matching over 9 bases. The germline gives CDR1 SGHTA, CDR2 FQGNSA. The CDR3 length is 15 residues. Trimming removed 4 bases from V and 2 bases from J; junction bases left unmatched: 6. The CDR3 nucleotides read TGTGCCAGCAGCTCGAAGGGACTAGCCCCCTACGAGCAGTACTTC. Protein sequence: CASSSKGLAPYEQYF.

DNA for the CDR3: TGCGCCAGCACCCTGGGGGCGGGGAACACCGGGGAGCTGTTTTTT. Amino acid sequence: CASTLGAGNTGELFF. The rearrangement uses TRBV5-1 and TRBJ2-2; D might be TRBD1 (6 bases). Germline V gene sequence: CDR1 SGHRS, CDR2 YFSETQ. Trimming shortened V by 6 bases and J by 1 base, and 13 bases separated the two germline ends. There are 15 residues in the CDR3.

This clonotype appeared a single time. V gene TRBV29-1 combines with J gene TRBJ1-2; possibly TRBD1 for D (5 bases). Per the germline V gene, CDR1 is SQVTM and CDR2 is ANQGSEA. V lost 4 bases to trimming and J lost 7 bases, with 7 bases between them. This CDR3 spans 10 amino acids. The CDR3 spells CSVGDSGYTF. CDR3 nucleotides: TGCAGCGTTGGAGACAGTGGCTACACCTTC.

The V and J genes are TRBV10-2 and TRBJ1-1; 9 nucleotides agree with TRBD1. Trimming took 6 bases from V and 2 from J; bases not matched to a gene: 4. The germline V gene encodes CDR1 WSHSY and CDR2 SAAADI. The CDR3 is 14 residues long. CDR3 residues: CASRLDRGNTEAFF. The DNA for the CDR3 is TGCGCCAGCAGACTGGACAGGGGAAACACTGAAGCTTTCTTT.

As concerns this clonotype: The junction and the germline gene differ at one end; a read error may be behind it. The chain carries TRBV5-1 and TRBJ2-3, with D perhaps matching TRBD2 (5 bases). Germline CDR1 is SGHRS and CDR2 is YFSETQ. This CDR3 contains 12 residues. Here the CDR3 DNA reads TGCGCCAGCAGCCCCGGATTAGCGATCCATCATTTT. It encodes CASSPGLAIHHF.

This rearrangement joins TRBV20-1 to TRBJ1-1; D gene ambiguous. Germline CDR1 and CDR2: DFQATT and SNEGSKA (reference sequence). Deletions cut 1 base from V and 7 bases from J, with 10 bases between. The CDR3 covers 12 residues. CDR3 region: CSARGWRSEAFF. DNA of the CDR3: TGCAGTGCTAGAGGGTGGCGGAGTGAAGCTTTCTTT.

The V and J genes are TRBV6-2 or TRBV6-3 and TRBJ1-5; 9 bases agree with TRBD1. Germline CDR1 is MNHEY and CDR2 is SVGEGT. The CDR3 runs to 16 residues. Trimming removed 7 bases from V and 6 bases from J; junction bases left unmatched: 13. The CDR3 region has the DNA TGTGCCAGCACTAACAGGGGGCGAAGGTCCTCTCAGCCCCAGCATTTT. This encodes CASTNRGRRSSQPQHF.